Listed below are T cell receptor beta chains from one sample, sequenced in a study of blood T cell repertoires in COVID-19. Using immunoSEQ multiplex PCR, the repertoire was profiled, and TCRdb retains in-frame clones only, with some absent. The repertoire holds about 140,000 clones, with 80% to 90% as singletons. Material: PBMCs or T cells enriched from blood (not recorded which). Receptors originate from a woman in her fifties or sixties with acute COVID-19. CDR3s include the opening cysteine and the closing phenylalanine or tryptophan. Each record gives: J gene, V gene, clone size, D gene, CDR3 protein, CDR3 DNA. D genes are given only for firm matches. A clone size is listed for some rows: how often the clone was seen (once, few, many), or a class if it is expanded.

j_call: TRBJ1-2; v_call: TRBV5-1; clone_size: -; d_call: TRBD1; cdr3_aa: CASSPDNRGGYTF; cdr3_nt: TGCGCCAGCAGCCCAGATAACAGGGGAGGCTACACCTTC
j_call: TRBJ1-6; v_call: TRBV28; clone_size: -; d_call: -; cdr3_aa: CASSSGNREGLHF; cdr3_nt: TGTGCCAGCAGTTCAGGCAACAGGGAAGGGCTCCACTTT
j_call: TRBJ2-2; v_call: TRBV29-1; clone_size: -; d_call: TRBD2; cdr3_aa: CSARVRGTGELFF; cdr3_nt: TGCAGCGCCAGGGTGCGGGGGACCGGGGAGCTGTTTTTT
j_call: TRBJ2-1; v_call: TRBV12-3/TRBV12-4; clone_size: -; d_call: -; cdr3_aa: CASSLGPASEQFF; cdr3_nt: TGTGCCAGCAGTTTAGGTCCAGCGAGTGAGCAGTTCTTC
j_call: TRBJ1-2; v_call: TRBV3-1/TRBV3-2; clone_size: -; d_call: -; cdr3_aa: CASSQEQAGNYGYTF; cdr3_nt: TGTGCCAGCAGCCAAGAGCAGGCTGGAAACTATGGCTACACCTTC
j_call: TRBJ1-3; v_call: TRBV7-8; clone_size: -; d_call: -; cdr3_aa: CASSLVESGNTIYF; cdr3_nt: TGTGCCAGCAGCTTAGTAGAATCTGGAAACACCATATATTTT
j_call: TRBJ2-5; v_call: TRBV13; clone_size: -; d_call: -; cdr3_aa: CASRISGSRETQYF; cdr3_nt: TGTGCCAGCAGAATATCCGGGAGCAGGGAGACCCAGTACTTC
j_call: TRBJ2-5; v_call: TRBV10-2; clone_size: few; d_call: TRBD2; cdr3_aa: CASRETPGLAYETQYF; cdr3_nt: TGCGCCAGCAGAGAAACCCCGGGACTAGCATATGAGACCCAGTACTTC
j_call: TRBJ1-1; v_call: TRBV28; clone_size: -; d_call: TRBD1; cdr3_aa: CASSLGGRGYTEAFF; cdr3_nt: TGTGCCAGCAGTTTGGGTGGCAGGGGGTATACTGAAGCTTTCTTT
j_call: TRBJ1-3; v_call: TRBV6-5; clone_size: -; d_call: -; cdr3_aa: CASSNEGQRRNTIYF; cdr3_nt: TGTGCCAGCAGCAATGAAGGGCAGCGGAGAAACACCATATATTTT
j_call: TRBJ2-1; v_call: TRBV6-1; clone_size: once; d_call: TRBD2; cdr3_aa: CASSESGSEKNEQFF; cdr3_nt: TGTGCCAGCAGTGAAAGCGGGAGTGAGAAAAATGAGCAGTTCTTC
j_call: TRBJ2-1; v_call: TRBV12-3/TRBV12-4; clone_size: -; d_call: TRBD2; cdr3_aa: CASSFGLAGDQFF; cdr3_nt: TGTGCCAGCAGTTTTGGGCTAGCGGGAGATCAGTTCTTC
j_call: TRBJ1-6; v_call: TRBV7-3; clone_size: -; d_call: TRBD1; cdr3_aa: CASSLGQGARSPLHF; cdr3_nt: TGTGCCAGCAGCTTAGGACAGGGCGCTCGATCACCCCTCCACTTT
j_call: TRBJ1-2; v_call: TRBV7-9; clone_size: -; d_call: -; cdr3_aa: CASSLGQGSGYTF; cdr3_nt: TGTGCCAGCAGCTTAGGGCAGGGTAGCGGCTACACCTTC
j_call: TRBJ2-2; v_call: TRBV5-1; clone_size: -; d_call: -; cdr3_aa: CASSFDRNTGELFF; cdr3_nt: TGCGCCAGCAGCTTCGACAGAAACACCGGGGAGCTGTTTTTT
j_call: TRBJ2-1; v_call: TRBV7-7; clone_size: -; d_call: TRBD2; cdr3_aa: CASSPGLAGGVYEQFF; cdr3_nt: TGTGCTAGCAGCCCGGGACTAGCGGGAGGTGTGTATGAGCAGTTCTTC
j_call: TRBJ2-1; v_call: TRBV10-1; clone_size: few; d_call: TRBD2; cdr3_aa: CASSKIQAGGSYNEQFF; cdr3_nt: TGCGCCAGCAGCAAGATCCAAGCGGGGGGCTCCTACAATGAGCAGTTCTTC
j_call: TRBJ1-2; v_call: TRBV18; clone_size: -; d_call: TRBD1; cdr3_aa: CASSPGTGPMVDYTF; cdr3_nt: TGTGCCAGCTCACCAGGGACAGGACCTATGGTTGACTACACCTTC
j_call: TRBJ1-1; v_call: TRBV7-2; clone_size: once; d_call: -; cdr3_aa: CASSRQGGTEAFF; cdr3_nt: TGTGCCAGCAGCCGTCAGGGAGGCACTGAAGCTTTCTTT
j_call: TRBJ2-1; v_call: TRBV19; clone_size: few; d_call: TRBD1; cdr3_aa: CASSPRTGVYNEQFF; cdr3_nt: TGTGCCAGTAGTCCCCGGACAGGTGTATACAATGAGCAGTTCTTC
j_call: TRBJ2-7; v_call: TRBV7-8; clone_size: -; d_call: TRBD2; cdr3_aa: CASSGGRASGSYEQYF; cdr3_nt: TGTGCCAGCAGCGGTGGCAGGGCTAGCGGTTCCTACGAGCAGTACTTC
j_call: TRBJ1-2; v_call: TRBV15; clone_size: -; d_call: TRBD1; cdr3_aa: CATSRGAGTGVNYGYTF; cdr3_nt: TGTGCCACCAGCAGAGGGGCGGGGACAGGGGTTAACTATGGCTACACCTTC